The rows below give T cell receptor beta chains drawn from one sample of a study of Ad26.COV2.S vaccination and SARS-CoV-2 variants. Data came from immunoSEQ multiplex PCR; TCRdb stores just in-frame clones and leaves some out. The sample has about 410,000 clones, about 85% seen once. The sample consisted of peripheral blood, taken in a trial of Ad26.COV2.S vaccine versus placebo. The source is a person aged 18 to 65 who received the Ad26.COV2.S COVID-19 vaccine or a placebo. Both conserved end residues are part of each CDR3. The D gene is left open where the match is weak. A clone size is listed for some rows: how often the clone was seen (once, few, many), or a class if it is expanded.

j_gene,abundance,v_gene,d_gene,CDR3nt,CDR3aa
TRBJ1-5,NA,TRBV15,NA,TGTGCCACCAGCAGAGATTTATATAGCAATCAGCCCCAGCATTTT,CATSRDLYSNQPQHF
TRBJ2-1,NA,TRBV15,NA,TGTGCCACCAGCAGAGATAGGCGGCTGTCCTCCTACAATGAGCAGTTCTTC,CATSRDRRLSSYNEQFF
TRBJ1-5,NA,TRBV15,NA,TGTGCCACCAGCAGAGGAGTCGGAGCCCAGCATTTT,CATSRGVGAQHF
TRBJ2-1,NA,TRBV4-1,TRBD2,TGCGCCAGCAGCCACGGGACTAGCGGGGGGGCTCGGGTCTATCTCAATGAGCAGTTCTTC,CASSHGTSGGARVYLNEQFF
TRBJ1-2,NA,TRBV5-4,TRBD1,TGTGCCAGCAGCTCACCGGACAGGGGGTATGGCTACACCTTC,CASSSPDRGYGYTF
TRBJ1-2,NA,TRBV2,NA,TGTGCCAGCAGTTCCTCGGGACACTCTGGCTACACCTTC,CASSSSGHSGYTF
TRBJ1-2,NA,TRBV29-1,NA,TGCAGCGGCGTCTATTCAGGTACCCAGGGCTATGGCTACACCTTC,CSGVYSGTQGYGYTF
TRBJ1-3,NA,TRBV5-5,TRBD1,TGTGCCAGCAGCCGGGACAGGCGGACAGCCGCTGGCGGAAACACCATATATTTT,CASSRDRRTAAGGNTIYF
TRBJ1-2,once,TRBV10-3,NA,TGTGCCATCAGTGAGCCCACCCGGGGGGGAGACTATGGCTACACCTTC,CAISEPTRGGDYGYTF
TRBJ1-1,NA,TRBV6-2/TRBV6-3,NA,TGTGCCAGCAGTTACTCTCCGGTTCTGTTGAACACTGAAGCTTTCTTT,CASSYSPVLLNTEAFF
TRBJ1-2,NA,TRBV6-6,TRBD1,TGTGCCAGCAGCCAAGACAGGGTCGGTGGCTACACCTTC,CASSQDRVGGYTF
TRBJ1-2,NA,TRBV9,NA,TGTGCCAGCAGCGTAGAGGCCTATGGCTACACCTTC,CASSVEAYGYTF
TRBJ2-7,NA,TRBV6-5,TRBD2,TGTGCCAGCAGTTTACTAGCGGATAGCTCCTACGAGCAGTACTTC,CASSLLADSSYEQYF
TRBJ1-2,once,TRBV5-8,TRBD1,TGTGCCAGCAGCTTAGACAGGGCGGGTGGCTACACCTTC,CASSLDRAGGYTF
TRBJ2-7,NA,TRBV5-6,NA,TGTGCCAGCGCGAGGAGTACCCACGAGCAGTACTTC,CASARSTHEQYF
TRBJ2-3,NA,TRBV5-1,NA,TGCGCCAGCAGCCCGCCGAGCAGGGGAAGCACAGATACGCAGTATTTT,CASSPPSRGSTDTQYF
TRBJ1-6,NA,TRBV27,NA,TGTGCCAGCAAGAGCTGGGCCGGGGGAGGTAATTCACCCCTCCACTTT,CASKSWAGGGNSPLHF
TRBJ2-7,NA,TRBV7-2,NA,TGTGCCAGCAGCTTAAGTACAGAGACCTACGAGCAGTACTTC,CASSLSTETYEQYF
TRBJ1-4,NA,TRBV4-1,NA,TGCGCCAGCAGTGGGTCGGTGAATGAAAAACTGTTTTTT,CASSGSVNEKLFF
TRBJ2-3,once,TRBV7-9,NA,TGTGCCAGCAGGAAAAACAGGGTGGGCACAGATACGCAGTATTTT,CASRKNRVGTDTQYF
TRBJ1-1,NA,TRBV6-5,TRBD1,TGTGCCAGCAGTTACTCGATAATTAGGGGGCCCACTGAAGCTTTCTTT,CASSYSIIRGPTEAFF
TRBJ1-6,few,TRBV2,TRBD1,TGTGCCAGCAGTGAAGACAGGGGACATTCACCCCTCCACTTT,CASSEDRGHSPLHF
TRBJ2-2,once,TRBV7-8,TRBD1,TGTGCCAGCAGCTTAGCCCGGACAGGGGTCACCGGGGAGCTGTTTTTT,CASSLARTGVTGELFF
TRBJ1-1,NA,TRBV6-6,NA,TGTGCCAGCAGTTACGCTTCCGGGGGGAGCACTGAAGCTTTCTTT,CASSYASGGSTEAFF
TRBJ2-1,NA,TRBV13,NA,TGTGCCAGCAGCTTAGGGACAGAGGAGGTCAATGAGCAGTTCTTC,CASSLGTEEVNEQFF
TRBJ1-6,NA,TRBV25-1,NA,TGTGCCAGCAGTGAATCGGTGGGGAATTCACCCCTCCACTTT,CASSESVGNSPLHF
TRBJ1-6,once,TRBV19,NA,TGTGCCAGTACCGGGGCGCATAATTCACCCCTCCACTTT,CASTGAHNSPLHF
TRBJ1-3,NA,TRBV19,TRBD1,TGTGCCAGTAGTATACGGGACAGCTCTGGAAACACCATATATTTT,CASSIRDSSGNTIYF
TRBJ1-1,once,TRBV30,NA,TGTGCCTGGAGTGTAGATGGGAGGGGGACTGAAGCTTTCTTT,CAWSVDGRGTEAFF
TRBJ1-1,NA,TRBV6-5,NA,TGTGCCAGCAGAATTACAGAGAACACTGAAGCTTTCTTT,CASRITENTEAFF
TRBJ1-2,NA,TRBV18,NA,TGTGCCAGCTCAGGCCAGGCCTCATCTCGCGATGGCTACACCTTC,CASSGQASSRDGYTF
TRBJ2-2,NA,TRBV7-6,NA,TGTGCCAGCCGCAGAACCCCCGGGGAGCTGTTTTTT,CASRRTPGELFF
TRBJ2-7,NA,TRBV5-6,NA,TGTGCCAGCAGCTTGGCCGGGCGGACGAGCTCCTACGAGCAGTACTTC,CASSLAGRTSSYEQYF
TRBJ1-1,NA,TRBV11-2,NA,TGTGCCAGCAGCCCAATTCGTGATTCGGCTGAAGCTTTCTTT,CASSPIRDSAEAFF
TRBJ1-4,NA,TRBV18,TRBD1,TGTGCCAGCTCACTCGGGACAGATAATGAAAAACTGTTTTTT,CASSLGTDNEKLFF
TRBJ1-1,NA,TRBV11-3,TRBD1,TGTGCCAGCAGCTTAGGAGGACAGGGGACGGCTTTCTTT,CASSLGGQGTAFF
TRBJ2-1,NA,TRBV12-3/TRBV12-4,NA,TGTGCCACAAGAAAGGGCAATGAGCAGTTCTTC,CATRKGNEQFF
TRBJ2-1,NA,TRBV6-6,NA,TGTGCCAGCAGTTATTTGGGTCTCCCATACAATGAGCAGTTCTTC,CASSYLGLPYNEQFF
TRBJ1-2,NA,TRBV6-5,NA,TGTGCCAGCAGCCTAGGAAGGACCGCCGCTTTTAGCTACACCTTC,CASSLGRTAAFSYTF
TRBJ1-2,NA,TRBV18,TRBD1,TGTGCCAGCTCATCGACAGGGGATGGCTACACCTTC,CASSSTGDGYTF
TRBJ2-5,NA,TRBV4-3,TRBD1,TGCGCCAGCAGCCAAGACAGGGGGAAAGAGACCCAGTACTTC,CASSQDRGKETQYF
TRBJ2-7,many,TRBV7-9,NA,TGTGCCAGCAGCTCTGGACGGGCCTACGAGCAGTACTTC,CASSSGRAYEQYF
TRBJ2-5,NA,TRBV6-5,NA,TGTGCCAGCCTATTACGGGAGCAAGAGACCCAGTACTTC,CASLLREQETQYF
TRBJ2-3,NA,TRBV10-1,NA,TGCGCCAGCCGAGAAGCCCCCACAGATACGCAGTATTTT,CASREAPTDTQYF
TRBJ1-1,NA,TRBV3-1/TRBV3-2,TRBD1,TGTGCCAGCAGCAGACGACAGGGGGCGTCGGGCACTGAAGCTTTCTTT,CASSRRQGASGTEAFF
TRBJ1-1,NA,TRBV18,NA,TGTGCCAGCTCCCGGGGCCCCACTGAAGCTTTCTTT,CASSRGPTEAFF
TRBJ1-1,NA,TRBV29-1,NA,TGCAGCGTTGAAGAAGAAAAAGGGACAACTGAAGCTTTCTTT,CSVEEEKGTTEAFF
TRBJ2-3,NA,TRBV7-2,NA,TGTGCCAGCAGCTTGTGGGCCGGAACTAGCACAGATACGCAGTATTTT,CASSLWAGTSTDTQYF
TRBJ2-7,NA,TRBV5-1,NA,TGCGCCAGCAGCCCAGGGGCGACCTACGAGCAGTACTTC,CASSPGATYEQYF
TRBJ2-7,NA,TRBV7-2,NA,TGTGCCAGCAGCTTAGGAAGCTCCGGGGCCTACGAGCAGTACTTC,CASSLGSSGAYEQYF